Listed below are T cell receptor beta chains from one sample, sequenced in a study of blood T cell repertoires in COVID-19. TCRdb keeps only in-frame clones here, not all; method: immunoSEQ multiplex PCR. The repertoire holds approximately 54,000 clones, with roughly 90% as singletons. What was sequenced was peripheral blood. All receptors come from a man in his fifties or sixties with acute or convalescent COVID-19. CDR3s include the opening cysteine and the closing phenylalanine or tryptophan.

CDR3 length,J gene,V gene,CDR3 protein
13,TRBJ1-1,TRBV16,CASSRSTRAEAFF
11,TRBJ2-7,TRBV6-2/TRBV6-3,CASSPQYEQYF
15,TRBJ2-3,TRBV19,CASSFAARGTDTQYF
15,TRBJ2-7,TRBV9,CASSVGGLAGYEQYF
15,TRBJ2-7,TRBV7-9,CASTLGTGLYYEQYF
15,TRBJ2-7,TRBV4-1,CASSREVSRSYEQYF
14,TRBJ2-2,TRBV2,CASEGTGRTGELFF
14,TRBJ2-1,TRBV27,CASSLGLALNEQFF
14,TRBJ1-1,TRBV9,CASSPHGTGTEAFF
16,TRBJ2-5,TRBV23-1,CASSQFVQGRQETQYF
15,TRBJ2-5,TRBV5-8,CASSFHRGGQETQYF
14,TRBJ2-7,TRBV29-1,CSVLQLTGGTEQYF
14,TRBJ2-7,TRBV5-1,CASSSRTGSYEQYF
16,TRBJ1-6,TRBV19,CASSIGRSPNDSPLHF
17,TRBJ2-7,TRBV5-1,CASSYGTSGLNSYEQYF
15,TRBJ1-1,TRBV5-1,CASSVGQSGGTEAFF
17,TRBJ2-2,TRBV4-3,CASSQDPSGVNTGELFF
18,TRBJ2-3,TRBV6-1,CASSELGGFVTSADTQYF
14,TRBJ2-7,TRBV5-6,CASPAGLRGYEQYF
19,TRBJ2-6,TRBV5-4,CASSLEMGQFSSGANVLTF
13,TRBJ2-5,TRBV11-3,CASSFAGAETQYF
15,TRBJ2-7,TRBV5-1,CASSLGTSGTYEQYF